The next 11 T cell receptor beta chains were all read from a single sample in a study of CD8 T cells in ankylosing spondylitis. TCRdb analysed the 5' RACE reads with MiXCR anew, one entry per CDR3 protein. The sample has about 250,000 distinct CDR3 sequences; 32% are singletons. The sequencing sample was made of blood, either unsorted or a sorted T cell fraction (not recorded which). Receptor source: a male donor with ankylosing spondylitis or in good health (not recorded which).

The genes are TRBV5-1 and TRBJ2-7; 9 bases map to TRBD2. V was clipped by 0 bases and J by 5 bases; unmatched bases: 6. Germline V gives CDR1 SGHRS, CDR2 YFSETQ. The CDR3 has 15 residues. CDR3 in amino acids: CASSLVLAGSHEQYF. The CDR3 DNA sequence: TGCGCCAGCAGCTTGGTCCTAGCGGGGAGCCACGAGCAGTACTTC.

This clonotype was counted a few times. CDR3 sequence: CSARTERTGIYGYTF. In DNA form, the CDR3 reads TGCAGTGCTAGAACTGAACGGACAGGGATTTATGGCTACACCTTC. This chain uses TRBV20-1 with TRBJ1-2, with TRBD1 matching 8 bases. In germline, CDR1 is DFQATT, CDR2 SNEGSKA (reference sequence). The J segment lost 5 bases and the V segment lost 2 bases, leaving 10 bases of the junction unmatched. The CDR3 spans 15 residues.

This chain connects TRBV20-1 to TRBJ2-7; TRBD2 matches at 8 bases. The V gene end was trimmed by 6 bases and the J gene end by 0 bases; junction bases not matched to a gene: 4. The length of the CDR3 is 13 residues. In germline, CDR1 is DFQATT, CDR2 SNEGSKA (reference sequence). The CDR3 DNA reads as TGCAGTGCCTCACTAGCGGACTCCTACGAGCAGTACTTC. Amino acid sequence: CSASLADSYEQYF.

The J gene is TRBJ2-2, the V gene TRBV29-1; D may be TRBD2 (6 bases). The V and J ends lost 4 bases and 6 bases respectively, with 6 bases between them. The CDR3 has 11 residues. Germline V gene lookup returns CDR1 SQVTM and CDR2 ANQGSEA. The CDR3 spells CSVGGAGELFF. The DNA of the CDR3 is TGCAGCGTTGGGGGGGCCGGGGAGCTGTTTTTT.

This chain links TRBV5-1 with TRBJ1-2; 8 nucleotides align to TRBD1. The length of the CDR3 is 14 residues. CDR1 SGHRS and CDR2 YFSETQ come from the germline V gene. The J segment lost 3 bases and the V segment lost 4 bases, leaving 5 bases of the junction unmatched. CDR3 DNA: TGCGCCAGCAGCGCGGACAGGGCGTACTATGGCTACACCTTC. Amino acid sequence: CASSADRAYYGYTF.

This clonotype was counted only a few times. This chain uses TRBV20-1 with TRBJ2-7; the D is unclear. Germline V CDR1 and CDR2: DFQATT, SNEGSKA (reference sequence). Trimming pared 1 base from V and 2 bases from J, leaving 9 bases between. This CDR3 has 13 amino acids. CDR3 amino acids: CSARVTPPYEQYF. The CDR3 DNA reads TGCAGTGCTAGAGTGACACCTCCCTACGAGCAGTACTTC.

The chain couples TRBV6-1 to TRBJ1-1, with unresolved D. This CDR3 is 13 amino acids long. Per the germline V gene, CDR1 is MNHNS and CDR2 is SASEGT. Between the trimmed V and J ends, which lost 2 bases and 5 bases, there was a span of 9 bases. The CDR3, as DNA: TGTGCCAGCAGTGAATATCTTCAGACTGAAGCTTTCTTT. Protein: CASSEYLQTEAFF.

The V call is TRBV12-3 or TRBV12-4, the J call TRBJ2-7; D tentatively fits TRBD1 or TRBD2 (6 bases each). This CDR3 contains 14 residues. V dropped 8 bases and J dropped 1 base, with 15 bases sitting between them. The CDR3 nucleotides are TGTGCCAGCTCTGAGGGGGGCCGGTCCTACGAGCAGTACTTC. Its protein product is CASSEGGRSYEQYF.

V usage is TRBV20-1 and J usage is TRBJ1-5; D may be TRBD1 (5 bases). The CDR3 length is 19 residues. V lost 6 bases and J 0 bases, leaving 27 bases between the germline ends. The germline V gene has CDR1 DFQATT and CDR2 SNEGSKA (reference sequence). This chain's CDR3 is CSANPPEGGHADSNQPQHF. The CDR3 nucleotides are TGCAGTGCCAACCCTCCAGAAGGAGGACACGCCGATAGCAATCAGCCCCAGCATTTT.

The table lists this clonotype with a few counts. V usage is TRBV20-1 and J usage is TRBJ2-5; D is perhaps TRBD1 (6 bases). Trimming stripped 6 bases from V and 1 base from J, with 9 bases between. CDR3 length: 12 residues. Germline V gene data show CDR1 as DFQATT and CDR2 as SNEGSKA (reference sequence). DNA of the CDR3: TGCAGTGCCATCAGGGGCCAAGAGACCCAGTACTTC. Amino acid sequence: CSAIRGQETQYF.

The V gene is TRBV20-1, the J gene TRBJ2-1; 9 bases map to TRBD2. The trim removed 6 bases at V and 0 bases at J, leaving 6 bases unmatched. The CDR3 covers 15 residues. CDR1 and CDR2 from the germline V gene are DFQATT and SNEGSKA (reference sequence). Here the CDR3 DNA reads TGCAGTGCAAAAAATAGCGGGAGCTCCTACAATGAGCAGTTCTTC. Its translation is CSAKNSGSSYNEQFF.